This T cell receptor beta chain was profiled in a study of blood T cell repertoires in COVID-19. As for the study in general: The analysed material was cDNA or gDNA that came from T cells, B-cell-depleted T cells, or PBMCs.

In the original processing: Estimation of nucleated cell counts relied on the amplification of reference gene primers. The method was immunoSEQ multiplex PCR; TCRdb's version includes in-frame clones alone and lacks a portion of them. Clone size and V and J calls were adopted from that table, with D and trimming inferred from the DNA. Of roughly 130,000 clones in the sample, about four fifths were seen once. The clonotype comes from a man aged 55 to 69 with active or convalescent COVID-19. The source material was peripheral blood.

The CDR3 DNA follows: TGTGCCAGCAGCCAGACTAGCGGTAACACCGGGGAGCTGTTTTTT. Translated: CASSQTSGNTGELFF. V usage is TRBV3-1 (or the pseudogene TRBV3-2) and J usage is TRBJ2-2; 9 positions match TRBD2. After removal of 3 bases from V and 2 bases from J, the junction contained 1 base not matched to a gene. CDR3 length: 15 residues. Germline-derived CDR1 and CDR2 are LGHDT and YNNKEL (reference sequence).